These 23 T cell receptor beta chains came from one sample sequenced in a study of blood T cells in healthy people across ages (dated by TCRdb to 2015 to 2017). The library was produced with 5' RACE. This sample was sequenced with an Illumina HiSeq 2500. A second PCR of roughly 6 to 11 cycles was run with a J-beta primer mix and a sample-barcoded 5' primer. TCRdb reworked the public reads: Q25 trimming with fastp, MiXCR clone assembly, productive beta chains retained. Every entry covers one CDR3 protein and lists the most common genes and DNA from its rows. The sample contains over 300,000 distinct CDR3 sequences, about 49% of them found a single time. The ten largest make up around 53% of the sample. Sequencing was performed on blood. The receptors derive from a man aged 55 to 70 in good health.

This clonotype was seen at least ten times. The V call is TRBV20-1, the J call TRBJ2-1; maybe TRBD2 (7 bases). The closer fit of TRBJ2-7 to the DNA end suggests the J call may be wrong. The CDR3 spans 15 residues. Germline CDR1 reads DFQATT; CDR2 reads SNEGSKA (reference sequence). CDR3 residues: CSAPRGASSYNEQYF. Here the CDR3 DNA reads TGCAGTGCTCCCCGGGGGGCCAGCTCCTACAATGAGCAGTACTTC.

The table lists this clonotype with a few counts. The chain employs TRBV7-8 and TRBJ2-1; 15 positions match TRBD2. V shed 5 bases, J shed 9 bases, and the junction held 8 bases outside the gene matches. The CDR3 is 16 amino acids. Germline-derived CDR1 and CDR2 are SGHVS and FQNEAQ. The CDR3 DNA reads TGTGCCAGCAGCCCCAGGACTAGCGGGGGGGCAGGTGAGCAGTTCTTC. This translates into CASSPRTSGGAGEQFF.

The chain combines TRBV20-1 with TRBJ1-5; maybe TRBD1 (5 bases). CDR3 length: 12 residues. Germline loops: CDR1 DFQATT, CDR2 SNEGSKA (reference sequence). Trimming removed 7 bases from V and 4 bases from J, with 11 bases in between. The CDR3 sequence: CSGRQGNQPQHF. The CDR3 DNA sequence: TGCAGTGGGAGGCAGGGTAATCAGCCCCAGCATTTT.

The rearrangement links TRBV29-1 to TRBJ2-5, with D possibly TRBD2 on 7 matching bases. Germline CDR1 and CDR2: SQVTM and ANQGSEA. There are 14 residues in the CDR3. V lost 5 bases to trimming and J lost 5 bases, with 18 bases between them. CDR3: CSVTERGGAETQYF. Here the CDR3 DNA reads TGCAGCGTTACGGAAAGGGGGGGCGCTGAGACCCAGTACTTC.

The chain recombines TRBV24-1 with TRBJ2-1, with D possibly being TRBD1 or TRBD2 (6 bases each). The V and J ends lost 4 bases and 8 bases respectively, with 17 bases between them. CDR3 length equals 15 residues. The germline CDR1 and CDR2 sequences are KGHDR and SFDVKD. The CDR3 DNA follows: TGTGCCACCAGTGAGCCGAGGGGGGCCATCTATGAGCAGTTCTTC. This codes for CATSEPRGAIYEQFF.

This clonotype has a handful of counts. The rearrangement links TRBV12-3 or TRBV12-4 to TRBJ2-3, with TRBD1 identical over 7 bases. The CDR3 spans 14 residues. The trim removed 11 bases at V and 5 bases at J, leaving 13 bases unmatched. In DNA, the CDR3 is TGTGCCTCCGTCCCCCTGGGGACAGTAGATACGCAGTATTTT. Amino acids: CASVPLGTVDTQYF.

This chain joins TRBV20-1 and TRBJ2-1; 10 bases are a match to TRBD2. There are 14 residues in the CDR3. V lost 6 bases and J lost 4; bases outside the gene matches: 6. Germline lookup yields CDR1 DFQATT and CDR2 SNEGSKA (reference sequence). The CDR3: CSARPSGSYNEQFF. CDR3 nucleotide sequence: TGCAGTGCAAGACCTAGCGGGAGTTACAATGAGCAGTTCTTC.

This clonotype has a handful of counts. V and J are TRBV6-2 or TRBV6-3 and TRBJ2-5; tentatively, D is TRBD2 (5 bases). From germline, CDR1 is MNHEY and CDR2 SVGEGT. Trimming cost V 6 bases and J 1 base, with 12 bases left between them. The CDR3 is 14 amino acids. The DNA of the CDR3 is TGTGCCAGCAGCTCTAGACTACCCCAAGAGACCCAGTACTTC. It yields the protein CASSSRLPQETQYF.

This clonotype was seen just once. The rearrangement joins TRBV25-1 to TRBJ2-1, with 7 bases lining up with TRBD2. This CDR3 has 14 amino acids. From germline, CDR1 is MGHDK and CDR2 SYGVNS. Trimming took 3 bases from V and 7 from J; bases not matched to a gene: 6. CDR3 nucleotides: TGTGCCAGCAGTGATGTCAGCGGGGATAATGAGCAGTTCTTC. It translates to CASSDVSGDNEQFF.

This clonotype came up a few times. The rearrangement uses TRBV6-2 or TRBV6-3 and TRBJ1-6, with a tentative D call TRBD1 (5 bases). The CDR3 spans 14 residues. The ends were cut back, 5 bases at V and 9 bases at J, with 14 bases in the middle. Germline CDR1 reads MNHEY; CDR2 reads SVGEGT. The CDR3 spells CASSELTVRSPLHF. The CDR3 DNA sequence: TGTGCCAGCAGTGAGCTGACAGTGCGTTCACCCCTCCACTTT.

There are a few counts of this clonotype. CDR3 DNA sequence: TGCAGCGTTGTGGGAGACGGTACGCAGTATTTT. This codes for CSVVGDGTQYF. V usage is TRBV29-1 and J usage is TRBJ2-3; possibly TRBD2 for D (5 bases). V was pared by 4 bases and J by 8 bases, with 10 bases between. CDR1 is SQVTM, CDR2 ANQGSEA, per germline. This CDR3 contains 11 residues.

This clonotype was picked up a small number of times. The V call is TRBV21-1, the J call TRBJ2-4; TRBD2, the table's D call, lacks a check against the DNA. The J call may be incorrect, as the DNA end agrees better with TRBJ2-7. TRBV21-1 is shown as a pseudogene. CDR3 size: 15 residues. The CDR3 reads CASSKRLAGSDEQYF. The CDR3, as DNA: TGTGCCAGCAGCAAAAGACTAGCGGGAAGCGACGAGCAGTACTTC.

This clonotype was recorded only once. This sequence joins TRBV7-8 and TRBJ2-1; TRBD1 or TRBD2 may be the D gene (6 bases each). Per the germline V gene, CDR1 is SGHVS and CDR2 is FQNEAQ. Trimming cost V 5 bases and J 7 bases, with 21 bases left between them. The CDR3 totals 16 residues. The CDR3 spells CASSEGGGGTLNEQFF. The CDR3 bases are TGTGCCAGCAGCGAGGGGGGTGGCGGAACCTTGAATGAGCAGTTCTTC.

V usage is TRBV29-1 and J usage is TRBJ2-7; 7 nucleotides agree with TRBD2. CDR3 size: 14 residues. Looked up from germline, CDR1 is SQVTM and CDR2 is ANQGSEA. V trimming: 6 bases; J trimming: 3 bases; junction bases outside the gene matches: 11. The chain's CDR3 is CSVRPTSFNYEQYF. Here the CDR3 DNA reads TGCAGCGTCAGGCCGACTAGCTTCAACTACGAGCAGTACTTC.

CDR3 residues: CSARRVQGPSSTDTQYF. CDR3 nucleotide sequence: TGCAGTGCTAGAAGGGTACAGGGGCCTTCTAGCACAGATACGCAGTATTTT. The chain carries TRBV20-1 and TRBJ2-3; 7 nucleotides agree with TRBD1. The CDR3 totals 17 residues. CDR1 and CDR2 (germline): DFQATT, SNEGSKA (reference sequence). Trimming removed 2 bases from V and 0 bases from J; junction bases left unmatched: 11.

This clonotype showed up just a few times. V gene TRBV12-3 or TRBV12-4 combines with J gene TRBJ2-2; D remains ambiguous. The CDR3 runs 16 residues. The ends were cut back, 2 bases at V and 4 bases at J, with 14 bases in the middle. The CDR3 DNA follows: TGTGCCAGCAGTTTAAGAGCCGAAGCTGGCACCGGGGAGCTGTTTTTT. Its protein product is CASSLRAEAGTGELFF.

This clonotype was counted a few times. The chain joins TRBV18 to TRBJ2-5, with TRBD1 matching 9 bases. The DNA end is a closer match to TRBJ2-7, so the J assignment may be wrong. This CDR3 is built from 13 residues. In germline, CDR1 is KGHSH, CDR2 LQKENI. The CDR3 nucleotides read TGTGCCAGCTCATCGACAGGGGGGTACGAGCAGTACTTC. The encoded protein is CASSSTGGYEQYF.

The sample holds a few counts of this clonotype. The rearrangement links TRBV4-3 to TRBJ2-5; 14 nucleotides align to TRBD2. This CDR3 is 16 amino acids long. CDR1 LGHNA and CDR2 YSLEER come from the germline V gene. Trimming took 3 bases from V and 5 from J; bases not matched to a gene: 5. The CDR3 region has the DNA TGCGCCAGCAGCCAGGGGACTAGCGGGAGTTTGGAGACCCAGTACTTC. Its protein product is CASSQGTSGSLETQYF.

About this clonotype itself: This may be a read error, as it is one base from a much larger clone. This chain uses TRBV7-3 with TRBJ2-5, with D maybe TRBD1 (5 bases). Germline CDR1 is SGHTA and CDR2 is FQGTGA. The CDR3 covers 13 residues. The CDR3, as DNA: TGTGCCAGCAGCCCCCAGGGTTCAGAGACCCGGTACTTC. Protein sequence: CASSPQGSETRYF.

The chain has TRBV20-1 and TRBJ2-7; TRBD2 is a possible D gene (6 bases). Germline assignment: CDR1 DFQATT and CDR2 SNEGSKA (reference sequence). V was clipped by 3 bases and J by 5 bases, with 14 bases between them. The CDR3 loop spans 13 amino acids. The CDR3, as DNA: TGCAGTGCTAGGGGAGGCCTGGGGCACGAGCAGTACTTC. It encodes CSARGGLGHEQYF.

V usage is TRBV5-6 and J usage is TRBJ2-5; a possible D gene is TRBD1 (7 bases). From germline, CDR1 is SGHDT and CDR2 YYEEEE. There are 15 residues in the CDR3. Trimming left V 0 bases short and J 3 bases short, with 12 bases between. The CDR3 nucleotides read TGTGCCAGCAGCTTGGTGACAGGGAGGAAAGAGACCCAGTACTTC. Its translation: CASSLVTGRKETQYF.

The rearrangement uses TRBV6-6 and TRBJ2-7; D may be TRBD1 (5 bases). This CDR3 comprises 11 residues. CDR1 and CDR2 (germline): MNHNY, SVGAGI (reference sequence). V was shortened by 6 bases and J by 5 bases, with 8 bases between the two germline ends. The CDR3 region is CASRAGNEQYF. CDR3 in DNA: TGTGCCAGCAGGGCAGGGAACGAGCAGTACTTC.

The J gene is TRBJ2-1, the V gene TRBV3-1, with a weak D call TRBD2 (6 bases). The CDR3 has 16 residues. Between the trimmed V and J ends, which lost 1 base and 4 bases, there was a span of 14 bases. Germline CDR1 LGHDT, CDR2 YNNKEL (reference sequence). In nucleotides, the CDR3 is TGTGCCAGCAGCCAAGTTCGGCTAGCGCCATACAATGAGCAGTTCTTC. It specifies CASSQVRLAPYNEQFF.